This T cell receptor beta chain was captured in a study of CD8 T cells in Susac syndrome. The ends were cut back, 3 bases at V and 4 bases at J, with 10 bases in the middle. CDR3 length: 14 amino acids. The germline gives CDR1 LNHNV, CDR2 YYDKDF (reference sequence). Reverse transcription used about 0.5 to 1 ug RNA and random hexamers. TCRdb independently ran MiXCR on the immunoSEQ multiplex PCR reads; one entry per CDR3 protein. The sample yields tens of thousands of distinct CDR3 sequences, approximately 94% seen once. This clonotype originated in a human donor in good health. The sample consisted of CD8+ T cells from PBMCs. The V call is TRBV15, the J call TRBJ1-5, with TRBD1 as a possible D gene (5 bases). In DNA form, the CDR3 reads TGTGCCACCAGCAGCGGGGGTTCGAATCAGCCCCAGCATTTT. This translates into CATSSGGSNQPQHF.